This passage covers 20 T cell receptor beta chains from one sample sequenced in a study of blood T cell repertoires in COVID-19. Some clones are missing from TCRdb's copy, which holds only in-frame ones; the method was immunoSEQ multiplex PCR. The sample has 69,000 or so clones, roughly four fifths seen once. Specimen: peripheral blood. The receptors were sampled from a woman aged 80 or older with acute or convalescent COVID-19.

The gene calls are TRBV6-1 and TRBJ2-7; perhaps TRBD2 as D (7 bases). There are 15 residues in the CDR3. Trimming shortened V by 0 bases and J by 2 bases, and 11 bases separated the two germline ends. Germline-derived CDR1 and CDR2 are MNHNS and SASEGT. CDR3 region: CASSEAGGDPYEQYF. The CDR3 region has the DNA TGTGCCAGCAGTGAAGCAGGGGGGGACCCCTACGAGCAGTACTTC.

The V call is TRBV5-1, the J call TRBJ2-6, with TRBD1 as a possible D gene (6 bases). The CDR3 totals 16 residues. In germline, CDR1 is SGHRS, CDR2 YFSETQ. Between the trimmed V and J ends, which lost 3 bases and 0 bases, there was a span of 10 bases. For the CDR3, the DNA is TGCGCCAGCAGCTGGGGGCCCTTCTCTGGGGCCAACGTCCTGACTTTC. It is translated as CASSWGPFSGANVLTF. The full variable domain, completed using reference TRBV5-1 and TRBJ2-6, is KAGVTQTPRYLIKTRGQQVTLSCSPISGHRSVSWYQQTPGQGLQFLFEYFSETQRNKGNFPGRFSGRQFSNSRSEMNVSTLELGDSALYLCASSWGPFSGANVLTFGAGSRLTVL.

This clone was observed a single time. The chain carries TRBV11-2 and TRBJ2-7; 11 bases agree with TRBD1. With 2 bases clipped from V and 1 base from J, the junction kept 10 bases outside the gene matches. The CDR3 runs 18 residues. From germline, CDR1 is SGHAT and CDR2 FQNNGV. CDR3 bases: TGTGCCAGCAGCTTACGACCCGCTGGACAGGGGGCTTCCTACGAGCAGTACTTC. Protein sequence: CASSLRPAGQGASYEQYF.

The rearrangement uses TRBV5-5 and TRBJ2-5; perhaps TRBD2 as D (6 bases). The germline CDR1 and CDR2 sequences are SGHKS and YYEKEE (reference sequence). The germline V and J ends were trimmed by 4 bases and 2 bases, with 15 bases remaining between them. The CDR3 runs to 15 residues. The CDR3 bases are TGTGCCAGCAGCCCGAGGGTAGCGGATCAAGAGACCCAGTACTTC. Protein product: CASSPRVADQETQYF. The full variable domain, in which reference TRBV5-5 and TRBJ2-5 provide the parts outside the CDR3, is DAGVTQSPTHLIKTRGQQVTLRCSPISGHKSVSWYQQVLGQGPQFIFQYYEKEERGRGNFPDRFSARQFPNYSSELNVNALLLGDSALYLCASSPRVADQETQYFGPGTRLLVL.

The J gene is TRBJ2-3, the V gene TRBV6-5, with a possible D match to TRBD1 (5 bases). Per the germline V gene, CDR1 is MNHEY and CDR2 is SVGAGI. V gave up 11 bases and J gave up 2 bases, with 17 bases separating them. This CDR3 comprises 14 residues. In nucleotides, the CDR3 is TGTGCCTCCCAACAGGACGTCTTCACAGATACGCAGTATTTT. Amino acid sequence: CASQQDVFTDTQYF.

The CDR3 coding sequence is TGTGCCAGTAGTGGGACTAGCGGGGGGCAATTCAGAGATACGCAGTATTTT. This encodes CASSGTSGGQFRDTQYF. V gene TRBV19 combines with J gene TRBJ2-3; 15 positions match TRBD2. This CDR3 region has 17 residues. Trimming cost V 5 bases and J 5 bases; bases outside gene matches: 8. CDR1 LNHDA and CDR2 SQIVND come from the germline V gene (reference sequence).

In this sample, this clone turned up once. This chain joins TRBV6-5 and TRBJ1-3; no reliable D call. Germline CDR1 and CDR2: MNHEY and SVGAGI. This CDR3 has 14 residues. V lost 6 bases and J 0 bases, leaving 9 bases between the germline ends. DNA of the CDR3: TGTGCCAGCAGGACTGACTCCTCTGGAAACACCATATATTTT. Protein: CASRTDSSGNTIYF.

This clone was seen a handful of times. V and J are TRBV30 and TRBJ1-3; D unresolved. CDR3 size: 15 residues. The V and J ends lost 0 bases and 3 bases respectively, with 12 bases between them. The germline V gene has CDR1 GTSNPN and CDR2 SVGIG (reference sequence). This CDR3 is CAWSVTDLVGNTIYF. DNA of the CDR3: TGTGCCTGGAGTGTAACAGATCTTGTTGGAAACACCATATATTTT.

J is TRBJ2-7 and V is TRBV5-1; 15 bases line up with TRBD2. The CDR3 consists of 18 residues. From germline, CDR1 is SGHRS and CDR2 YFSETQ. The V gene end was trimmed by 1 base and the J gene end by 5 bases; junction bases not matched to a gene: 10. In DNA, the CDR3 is TGCGCCAGCAGCTTGTGGACTAGCGGGGGGGCAGTGAGCCACGAGCAGTACTTC. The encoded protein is CASSLWTSGGAVSHEQYF.

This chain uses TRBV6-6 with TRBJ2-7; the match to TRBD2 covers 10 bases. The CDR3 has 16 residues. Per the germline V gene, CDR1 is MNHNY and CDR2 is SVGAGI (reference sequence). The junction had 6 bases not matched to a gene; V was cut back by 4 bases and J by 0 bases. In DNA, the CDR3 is TGTGCCAGCAGTTCTGGCCTAGCGGGGGTCTCCTACGAGCAGTACTTC. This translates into CASSSGLAGVSYEQYF.

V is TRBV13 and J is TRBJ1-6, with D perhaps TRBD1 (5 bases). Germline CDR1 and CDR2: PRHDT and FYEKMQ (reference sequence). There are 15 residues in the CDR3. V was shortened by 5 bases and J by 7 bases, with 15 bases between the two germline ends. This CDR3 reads CASSPTGSTNSPLHF. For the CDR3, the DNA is TGTGCCAGCAGCCCCACAGGTAGTACGAATTCACCCCTCCACTTT.

Here the CDR3 reads CASSMGLLPGTEAFF. CDR3 in DNA: TGTGCCAGTAGTATGGGACTTCTCCCGGGTACTGAAGCTTTCTTT. The chain is built from TRBV19 and TRBJ1-1; tentatively, D is TRBD1 (5 bases). CDR3 length equals 15 residues. Trimming removed 3 bases at V and 5 bases at J, with 16 bases between. In germline, CDR1 is LNHDA, CDR2 SQIVND (reference sequence). The full variable domain, rest sourced from reference TRBV19 and TRBJ1-1, is DGGITQSPKYLFRKEGQNVTLSCEQNLNHDAMYWYRQDPGQGLRLIYYSQIVNDFQKGDIAEGYSVSREKKESFPLTVTSAQKNPTAFYLCASSMGLLPGTEAFFGQGTRLTVV.

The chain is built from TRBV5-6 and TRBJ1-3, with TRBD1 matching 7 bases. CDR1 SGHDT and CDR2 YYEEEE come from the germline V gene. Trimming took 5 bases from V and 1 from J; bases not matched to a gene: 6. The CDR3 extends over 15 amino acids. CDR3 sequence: CASRLQGLSGNTIYF. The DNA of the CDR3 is TGTGCCAGCAGATTACAGGGGTTGTCTGGAAACACCATATATTTT.

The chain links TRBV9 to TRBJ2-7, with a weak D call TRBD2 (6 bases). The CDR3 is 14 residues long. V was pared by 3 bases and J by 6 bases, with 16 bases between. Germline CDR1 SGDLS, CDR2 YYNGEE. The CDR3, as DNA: TGTGCCAGCAGCGGAGGAGGGGATCTTAGCGAGCAGTACTTC. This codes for CASSGGGDLSEQYF.

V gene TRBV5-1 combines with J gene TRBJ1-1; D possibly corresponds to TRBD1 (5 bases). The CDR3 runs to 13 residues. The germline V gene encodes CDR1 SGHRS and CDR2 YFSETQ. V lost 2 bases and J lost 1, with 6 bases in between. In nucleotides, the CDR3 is TGCGCCAGCAGCTTACAGGCGAACACTGAAGCTTTCTTT. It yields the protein CASSLQANTEAFF.

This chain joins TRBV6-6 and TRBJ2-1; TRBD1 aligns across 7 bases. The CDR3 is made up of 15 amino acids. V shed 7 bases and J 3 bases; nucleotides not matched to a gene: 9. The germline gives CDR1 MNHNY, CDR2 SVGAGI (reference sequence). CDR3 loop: CASTQTGTDYNEQFF. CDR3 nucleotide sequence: TGTGCCAGCACCCAAACCGGGACAGACTACAATGAGCAGTTCTTC.

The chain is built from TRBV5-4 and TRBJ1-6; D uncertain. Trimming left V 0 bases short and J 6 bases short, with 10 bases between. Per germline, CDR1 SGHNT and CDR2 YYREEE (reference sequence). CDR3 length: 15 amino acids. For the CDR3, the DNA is TGTGCCAGCAGCTTGGTTGGCATCACTAATTCACCCCTCCACTTT. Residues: CASSLVGITNSPLHF.

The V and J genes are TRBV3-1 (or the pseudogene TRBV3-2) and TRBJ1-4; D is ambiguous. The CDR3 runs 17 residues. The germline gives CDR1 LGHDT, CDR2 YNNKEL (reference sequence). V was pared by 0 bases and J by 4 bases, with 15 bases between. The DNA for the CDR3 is TGTGCCAGCAGCCAAGATCCGGCAGGTCCCATTAATGAAAAACTGTTTTTT. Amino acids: CASSQDPAGPINEKLFF.

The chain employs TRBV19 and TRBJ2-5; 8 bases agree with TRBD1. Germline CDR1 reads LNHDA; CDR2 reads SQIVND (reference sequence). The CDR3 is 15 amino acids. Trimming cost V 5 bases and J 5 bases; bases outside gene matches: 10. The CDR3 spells CASSLNRGSAETQYF. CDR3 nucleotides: TGTGCCAGTAGTCTCAACAGGGGGTCGGCGGAGACCCAGTACTTC.

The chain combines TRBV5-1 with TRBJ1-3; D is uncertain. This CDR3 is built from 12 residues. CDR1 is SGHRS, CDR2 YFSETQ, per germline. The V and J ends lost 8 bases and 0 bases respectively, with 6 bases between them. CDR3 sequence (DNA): TGCGCCAGTCGAGGCTCTGGAAACACCATATATTTT. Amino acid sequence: CASRGSGNTIYF.